The 20 T cell receptor beta chains below were found in one sample sequenced in a study of cytomegalovirus exposure and HLA in healthy donors. PCR employed 60 Vbeta and 13 Jbeta primers. The table came from immunoSEQ multiplex PCR; TCRdb's copy has only in-frame clones and leaves some out. Counted here are 110,000 to 150,000 clones, about 80% occurring once; the ten biggest clones make up 2% to 2.5%. The sample consisted of PBMCs. Receptor source: a man younger than 45 in good health and CMV-seronegative.

In DNA, the CDR3 is TGTGCCAGCAGTTATTTGCAGGCGAACCAGCCCCAGCATTTT. Translation gives CASSYLQANQPQHF. The chain is built from TRBV6-6 and TRBJ1-5; D gene uncertain. Trimming left V 3 bases short and J 7 bases short, with 13 bases between. CDR3 length: 14 residues. CDR1 is MNHNY and CDR2 is SVGAGI in the germline V gene (reference sequence).

The chain carries TRBV6-6 and TRBJ1-1; 9 positions match TRBD1. In germline, CDR1 is MNHNY, CDR2 SVGAGI (reference sequence). After removal of 6 bases from V and 7 bases from J, the junction contained 9 bases not matched to a gene. This CDR3 region has 14 residues. The CDR3 here is CASRKQGAIDEAFF. DNA of the CDR3: TGTGCCAGCAGAAAACAGGGGGCCATCGATGAAGCTTTCTTT.

V usage is TRBV5-1 and J usage is TRBJ1-1; D gene unclear. V lost 3 bases, J lost 1 base, and 7 bases lay in between. Looked up from germline, CDR1 is SGHRS and CDR2 is YFSETQ. The CDR3 totals 13 residues. The CDR3 spells CASSSYGNTEAFF. In DNA, the CDR3 is TGCGCCAGCAGCTCCTACGGGAACACTGAAGCTTTCTTT.

The chain has TRBV6-1 and TRBJ2-7, with D possibly matching TRBD2 (5 bases). CDR3 length: 12 amino acids. Between the trimmed V and J ends, which lost 2 bases and 6 bases, there was a span of 8 bases. The germline V gene encodes CDR1 MNHNS and CDR2 SASEGT. In DNA form, the CDR3 reads TGTGCCAGCAGTGAATTGGGGAGCGAGCAGTACTTC. This gives the protein CASSELGSEQYF.

The rearrangement uses TRBV9 and TRBJ1-3; D ambiguous. CDR3 size: 17 residues. The germline gives CDR1 SGDLS, CDR2 YYNGEE. V lost 0 bases and J lost 4, with 17 bases in between. CDR3 sequence: CASSVAPVGHRGNTIYF. The CDR3, as DNA: TGTGCCAGCAGCGTAGCACCCGTGGGCCACCGGGGAAACACCATATATTTT.

The chain links TRBV5-4 to TRBJ1-2; maybe TRBD1 (6 bases). Germline V CDR1 and CDR2: SGHNT, YYREEE (reference sequence). V was pared by 4 bases and J by 4 bases, with 17 bases between. The CDR3 runs to 15 residues. The CDR3 DNA reads TGTGCCAGCAGCCAGAACAGGGCTTTGGTCTATGGCTACACCTTC. Encoded protein: CASSQNRALVYGYTF. The variable domain in full, with the rest retrieved from reference TRBV5-4 and TRBJ1-2, is ETGVTQSPTHLIKTRGQQVTLRCSSQSGHNTVSWYQQALGQGPQFIFQYYREEENGRGNFPPRFSGLQFPNYSSELNVNALELDDSALYLCASSQNRALVYGYTFGSGTRLTVV.

The sample holds a few counts of this clone. One end of the junction does not line up with germline, which may come from a read error. The chain links TRBV7-7 to TRBJ2-5, with TRBD1 matching 7 bases. Germline values: CDR1 SSHAT, CDR2 FNYEAQ (reference sequence). This CDR3 has 15 residues. The chain's CDR3 is CASSLIGGESETQYF. In nucleotides, the CDR3 is TGTGCTAGCAGCTTAATAGGGGGCGAATCGGAGACCCAGTACTTC.

The V call is TRBV19, the J call TRBJ2-3; tentative D call: TRBD2 (5 bases). The germline V and J ends were trimmed by 3 bases and 7 bases, with 20 bases remaining between them. Germline V gene lookup returns CDR1 LNHDA and CDR2 SQIVND (reference sequence). CDR3 length equals 16 residues. The CDR3 DNA reads TGTGCCAGTAGTATCTCGCGCGGGTTTGTAGGCAATACGCAGTATTTT. This encodes CASSISRGFVGNTQYF.

This clone occurred once. This chain links TRBV4-1 with TRBJ2-7; TRBD2 might be the D (6 bases). The CDR3 spans 16 residues. Trimming cost V 5 bases and J 1 base, with 18 bases left between them. CDR1 and CDR2 from the germline V gene are MGHRA and YSYEKL. CDR3 loop: CASSSHGSRGSYEQYF. The CDR3 nucleotides are TGCGCCAGCAGCTCACACGGGAGTCGGGGATCCTACGAGCAGTACTTC.

V and J are TRBV28 and TRBJ2-5; 8 bases line up with TRBD1. Germline loops: CDR1 MDHEN, CDR2 SYDVKM. This CDR3 has 14 residues. Trimming removed 6 bases from V and 5 bases from J; junction bases left unmatched: 8. CDR3 sequence: CASSWTGSWETQYF. In DNA form, the CDR3 reads TGTGCCAGCAGCTGGACAGGGTCTTGGGAGACCCAGTACTTC.

This chain connects TRBV28 to TRBJ2-3; perhaps TRBD1 as D (6 bases). Germline V gene sequence: CDR1 MDHEN, CDR2 SYDVKM. This CDR3 contains 13 residues. Deletions cut 8 bases from V and 3 bases from J, with 12 bases between. The CDR3 coding sequence is TGTGCCAGCGGGGCAGGGGTAACAGATACGCAGTATTTT. Its translation: CASGAGVTDTQYF.

This clone has only a few counts. CDR3 coding DNA: TGTGCCAGCAGCTTTGGGGCAGGGGGCGACACCGGGGAGCTGTTTTTT. Translating it yields CASSFGAGGDTGELFF. The V and J genes are TRBV5-6 and TRBJ2-2, with TRBD1 matching over 8 bases. Germline V gene sequence: CDR1 SGHDT, CDR2 YYEEEE. J lost 3 bases, V lost 2 bases, and 6 bases had no gene match. CDR3 length equals 16 residues.

The V and J genes are TRBV2 and TRBJ1-5; TRBD1 matches 9 bases. This CDR3 region has 16 residues. After removal of 6 bases from V and 3 bases from J, the junction contained 9 bases not matched to a gene. CDR1 SNHLY and CDR2 FYNNEI come from the germline V gene. As DNA, the CDR3 is TGTGCCAGCAGACGGGACAGGGAATATTCCAATCAGCCCCAGCATTTT. Its protein is CASRRDREYSNQPQHF.

The chain has TRBV6-6 and TRBJ2-7, with TRBD1 as a possible D gene (5 bases). CDR3 length equals 14 residues. Germline V gives CDR1 MNHNY, CDR2 SVGAGI (reference sequence). V was trimmed by 6 bases and J by 3 bases, leaving 15 bases between them. The CDR3 is CASRRSTGVYEQYF. The CDR3, as DNA: TGTGCCAGCAGGAGAAGCACAGGCGTCTACGAGCAGTACTTC.

The gene calls are TRBV9 and TRBJ2-7; 8 nucleotides align to TRBD2. The CDR3 is 16 residues long. Losses at the gene ends were 4 bases for V and 3 bases for J; bases not matched to a gene: 12. CDR1 SGDLS and CDR2 YYNGEE come from the germline V gene. CDR3 in amino acids: CASSPVAGPTLYEQYF. Here the CDR3 DNA reads TGTGCCAGCAGCCCCGTAGCGGGGCCCACCCTCTACGAGCAGTACTTC.

The V gene is TRBV2, the J gene TRBJ2-3; 7 nucleotides line up with TRBD2. From germline, CDR1 is SNHLY and CDR2 FYNNEI. The CDR3 runs to 13 residues. With 11 bases clipped from V and 2 bases from J, the junction kept 7 bases outside the gene matches. The CDR3 nucleotides read TGTGCCCGGCGGGAGAACGACACAGATACGCAGTATTTT. Translated, it gives CARRENDTDTQYF.

The chain employs TRBV28 and TRBJ2-7; D is undetermined. V was cut by 4 bases and J by 3 bases, with 4 bases left in between. Germline assignment: CDR1 MDHEN and CDR2 SYDVKM. The CDR3 totals 11 residues. The CDR3 is CASSSFYEQYF. In DNA form, the CDR3 reads TGTGCCAGCAGTTCCTTCTACGAGCAGTACTTC.

The chain couples TRBV12-5 to TRBJ1-2; 8 bases align to TRBD1. Germline assignment: CDR1 LGHNT and CDR2 FRNRAP. The CDR3 runs to 15 residues. The V and J ends lost 5 bases and 5 bases, in that order; junction bases with no gene match: 10. The DNA of the CDR3 is TGTGCTAGTGGTAACCCCGACAGGGGCAGATATGGCTACACCTTC. Its translation is CASGNPDRGRYGYTF.

The V gene is TRBV7-9, the J gene TRBJ2-7; D is undetermined. The CDR3 covers 12 residues. V dropped 5 bases and J dropped 2 bases, with 7 bases sitting between them. The germline V gene encodes CDR1 SEHNR and CDR2 FQNEAQ (reference sequence). The CDR3 loop is CASSADTYEQYF. The CDR3, as DNA: TGTGCCAGCAGCGCAGACACCTACGAGCAGTACTTC.

This clone was detected only once. The V call is TRBV10-1, the J call TRBJ2-5; TRBD2 aligns across 9 bases. The CDR3 contains 14 residues. In germline, CDR1 is WNHNN, CDR2 SYGVQD (reference sequence). Germline trimming cut 8 bases from V and 1 base from J; bases unmatched to any gene: 5. Here the CDR3 DNA reads TGCGCCAGCCATAGACTAGCGGCCCAAGAGACCCAGTACTTC. Its protein product is CASHRLAAQETQYF.